This is a list of T cell receptor beta chains from one sample in a study of T-cell memory formation after mild COVID-19. TCRdb passed the 5' RACE reads through MiXCR, listing each CDR3 protein once. The sample includes under 300,000 distinct CDR3 sequences, around 15% of them seen just once. Specimen: PBMCs or a T cell subset sorted from them (not recorded which). These receptors all stem from a young man who had mild COVID-19 (a few samples of this study predate the infection). Cell type and time point are not known. The CDR3 runs from the conserved cysteine through the conserved F or W. Each record gives: clone size, J gene, V gene, D gene, CDR3 DNA, CDR3 protein. D genes are given only for firm matches. The size entry is marked missing in some rows and otherwise reads once, few, many or a size class.

abundance: .
j_gene: TRBJ1-5
v_gene: TRBV7-9
d_gene: .
CDR3nt: TGTGCCAGCACCAACACGAATCAGCCCCAGCATTTT
CDR3aa: CASTNTNQPQHF

abundance: few
j_gene: TRBJ1-1
v_gene: TRBV5-4
d_gene: .
CDR3nt: TGTGCCAGCAGCCCCGGGGGGACCCTGAACACTGAAGCTTTCTTT
CDR3aa: CASSPGGTLNTEAFF

abundance: .
j_gene: TRBJ2-5
v_gene: TRBV5-1
d_gene: .
CDR3nt: TGCGCCAGCAGCAGACAAAACAGGGACCAAGAGACCCAGTACTTC
CDR3aa: CASSRQNRDQETQYF

abundance: .
j_gene: TRBJ1-1
v_gene: TRBV11-2
d_gene: .
CDR3nt: TGTGCCAGCAGCACTAGTGTTCTGACAGTTATGGCTTTCTTT
CDR3aa: CASSTSVLTVMAFF

abundance: .
j_gene: TRBJ1-5
v_gene: TRBV20-1
d_gene: .
CDR3nt: TGCAGTGTCAGGGGTATGGGGAATCAGCCCCAGCATTTT
CDR3aa: CSVRGMGNQPQHF

abundance: few
j_gene: TRBJ1-5
v_gene: TRBV6-5
d_gene: .
CDR3nt: TGTGCCAGCAGTTACTCTATTAGCAATCAGCCCCAGCATTTT
CDR3aa: CASSYSISNQPQHF

abundance: .
j_gene: TRBJ1-1
v_gene: TRBV9
d_gene: .
CDR3nt: TGTGCCAGCAGAGGAGACAGCACTGAAGCTTTCTTT
CDR3aa: CASRGDSTEAFF

abundance: many
j_gene: TRBJ1-3
v_gene: TRBV6-5
d_gene: .
CDR3nt: TGTGCCAGCAGTCCCCTCTTTGGGCGAAACACCATATATTTT
CDR3aa: CASSPLFGRNTIYF

abundance: few
j_gene: TRBJ2-7
v_gene: TRBV24-1
d_gene: .
CDR3nt: TGTGCCACCAGTGATCGGGGACGTCCCTACGAGCAGTACTTC
CDR3aa: CATSDRGRPYEQYF

abundance: .
j_gene: TRBJ1-2
v_gene: TRBV20-1
d_gene: .
CDR3nt: TGCAGTGCTGAACGGGCGGGGGCGCTTAGGAACTATGGCTACACCTTC
CDR3aa: CSAERAGALRNYGYTF

abundance: few
j_gene: TRBJ2-7
v_gene: TRBV2
d_gene: TRBD1
CDR3nt: TGTGCCAGCAGGGGAAGGGGACAGGGAGGCTCCTACGAGCAGTACTTC
CDR3aa: CASRGRGQGGSYEQYF

abundance: few
j_gene: TRBJ1-2
v_gene: TRBV5-4
d_gene: .
CDR3nt: TGTGCCAGCAGCCGAGGGGCAGACCTTCTTAACTATGGCTACACCTTC
CDR3aa: CASSRGADLLNYGYTF

abundance: .
j_gene: TRBJ2-5
v_gene: TRBV6-6
d_gene: .
CDR3nt: TGTGCCAGCGGCGTAGGACGACTACAAGAGACCCAGTACTTC
CDR3aa: CASGVGRLQETQYF

abundance: .
j_gene: TRBJ2-5
v_gene: TRBV5-1
d_gene: .
CDR3nt: TGCGCCAGCAGCCCCGACAGGATACCTCAAGAGACCCAGTACTTC
CDR3aa: CASSPDRIPQETQYF

abundance: many
j_gene: TRBJ2-1
v_gene: TRBV24-1
d_gene: TRBD2
CDR3nt: TGTGCCACCATGTCTAGCGGGGGGAATGAGCAGTTCTTC
CDR3aa: CATMSSGGNEQFF

abundance: .
j_gene: TRBJ2-3
v_gene: TRBV29-1
d_gene: TRBD2
CDR3nt: TGCAGCGTGACCCGAAGTGGCTCTAGCGGGGGAATCGATACGCAGTATTTT
CDR3aa: CSVTRSGSSGGIDTQYF

abundance: .
j_gene: TRBJ1-1
v_gene: TRBV14
d_gene: .
CDR3nt: TGTGCCAGCAGCCAGTACCTAACACGGGACACTGAAGCTTTCTTT
CDR3aa: CASSQYLTRDTEAFF

abundance: .
j_gene: TRBJ1-6
v_gene: TRBV27
d_gene: .
CDR3nt: TGTGCCAGCAAAGGGGTAGGGTCACCCCTCCACTTT
CDR3aa: CASKGVGSPLHF

abundance: .
j_gene: TRBJ2-1
v_gene: TRBV5-1
d_gene: TRBD1
CDR3nt: TGCGCCAGCAGCTTGTTTGGGACAGGGGTCTACAATGAGCAGTTCTTC
CDR3aa: CASSLFGTGVYNEQFF

abundance: .
j_gene: TRBJ2-5
v_gene: TRBV20-1
d_gene: .
CDR3nt: TGCAGTGCTAGAGGGGGGGGCGCCGAGGAGACCCAGTACTTC
CDR3aa: CSARGGGAEETQYF

abundance: few
j_gene: TRBJ2-3
v_gene: TRBV4-1
d_gene: .
CDR3nt: TGCGCCAGCAGCCAATCCCCAAGGACAGATACGCAGTATTTT
CDR3aa: CASSQSPRTDTQYF

abundance: few
j_gene: TRBJ2-1
v_gene: TRBV7-9
d_gene: .
CDR3nt: TGTGCCACCTTAGAGGGGAGTGAGCAGTTCTTC
CDR3aa: CATLEGSEQFF

abundance: few
j_gene: TRBJ2-3
v_gene: TRBV12-3/TRBV12-4
d_gene: .
CDR3nt: TGTGCCAGCAGTTTGTTTACGCAGTATTTT
CDR3aa: CASSLFTQYF

abundance: few
j_gene: TRBJ2-7
v_gene: TRBV4-3
d_gene: .
CDR3nt: TGCGCCAGCAGCCAAGATCGTGGGTTGAGCTCCTACGAGCAGTACTTC
CDR3aa: CASSQDRGLSSYEQYF

abundance: .
j_gene: TRBJ2-2
v_gene: TRBV5-1
d_gene: .
CDR3nt: TGCGCCGCCCGACTAGGGGGCGGGCCCGGGGAGCTGTTTTTT
CDR3aa: CAARLGGGPGELFF

abundance: .
j_gene: TRBJ1-6
v_gene: TRBV5-1
d_gene: .
CDR3nt: TGCGCCAGCAGCTCCGGGGTTGCACCCCTCCACTTT
CDR3aa: CASSSGVAPLHF

abundance: .
j_gene: TRBJ1-5
v_gene: TRBV5-6
d_gene: .
CDR3nt: TGTGCCAGCAGCTTGGCCGCTCAGGTTAATCAGCCCCAGCATTTT
CDR3aa: CASSLAAQVNQPQHF

abundance: many
j_gene: TRBJ2-2
v_gene: TRBV12-3/TRBV12-4
d_gene: .
CDR3nt: TGTGCCAGCAGTTTTGTAGAACACACGAACACCGGGGAGCTGTTTTTT
CDR3aa: CASSFVEHTNTGELFF

abundance: .
j_gene: TRBJ2-6
v_gene: TRBV5-1
d_gene: .
CDR3nt: TGCGCCAGCAGTGAGAGGTCTGGGGCCAACGTCCTGACTTTC
CDR3aa: CASSERSGANVLTF

abundance: .
j_gene: TRBJ1-1
v_gene: TRBV5-6
d_gene: .
CDR3nt: TGTGCCAGCAGCTTCTCCCATGATGGGCGGGTGAACACTGAAGCTTTCTTT
CDR3aa: CASSFSHDGRVNTEAFF

abundance: .
j_gene: TRBJ2-7
v_gene: TRBV4-1
d_gene: TRBD2
CDR3nt: TGCGCCAGCAGCCAATGGACTAGCGGGGGGGACGAGCAGTACTTC
CDR3aa: CASSQWTSGGDEQYF

abundance: .
j_gene: TRBJ2-5
v_gene: TRBV29-1
d_gene: .
CDR3nt: TGCAGCGTCGCTGGACTATTTCAAGAGACCCAGTACTTC
CDR3aa: CSVAGLFQETQYF

abundance: .
j_gene: TRBJ2-4
v_gene: TRBV3-1
d_gene: TRBD1
CDR3nt: TGTGCCAGCAGCCCCCTTAGGACAGGGATTCAGTACTTC
CDR3aa: CASSPLRTGIQYF

abundance: few
j_gene: TRBJ2-3
v_gene: TRBV9
d_gene: .
CDR3nt: TGTGCCAGCAGCGAGGGCGCAGGATTTACAGATACGCAGTATTTT
CDR3aa: CASSEGAGFTDTQYF

abundance: .
j_gene: TRBJ2-5
v_gene: TRBV29-1
d_gene: .
CDR3nt: TGCAGCGTTGCTTTCCGGGGGAGACAAGAGACCCAGTACTTC
CDR3aa: CSVAFRGRQETQYF

abundance: .
j_gene: TRBJ1-2
v_gene: TRBV7-8
d_gene: .
CDR3nt: TGTGCCAGCAGCCCCGGGGGGGGGCTGAACTATGGCTACACCTTC
CDR3aa: CASSPGGGLNYGYTF

abundance: .
j_gene: TRBJ1-6
v_gene: TRBV4-3
d_gene: .
CDR3nt: TGCGCCAGCAGCCAAGATTGGGACTATAATTCACCCCTCCACTTT
CDR3aa: CASSQDWDYNSPLHF

abundance: once
j_gene: TRBJ2-5
v_gene: TRBV20-1
d_gene: .
CDR3nt: TGCAGTGTCCTCGCGGGAGAGACCCAGTACTTC
CDR3aa: CSVLAGETQYF

abundance: few
j_gene: TRBJ1-2
v_gene: TRBV6-5
d_gene: TRBD1
CDR3nt: TGTGCCAGCAGTTTTTGGACAGGAGACTCTAACTATGGCTACACCTTC
CDR3aa: CASSFWTGDSNYGYTF

abundance: .
j_gene: TRBJ2-7
v_gene: TRBV19
d_gene: TRBD2
CDR3nt: TGTGCCAGTAGTCCCCCTGAGACTAGCGGGTACGAGCAGTACTTC
CDR3aa: CASSPPETSGYEQYF

abundance: .
j_gene: TRBJ2-1
v_gene: TRBV27
d_gene: .
CDR3nt: TGTGCCAGCAGTCCGGACGGGAGCTCCTACAATGAGCAGTTCTTC
CDR3aa: CASSPDGSSYNEQFF

abundance: few
j_gene: TRBJ2-3
v_gene: TRBV5-1
d_gene: .
CDR3nt: TGCGCCAGCAGCTTGATGGGGGTACTATCGGATACGCAGTATTTT
CDR3aa: CASSLMGVLSDTQYF

abundance: many
j_gene: TRBJ1-2
v_gene: TRBV5-1
d_gene: TRBD1
CDR3nt: TGCGCCAGCAGCAGGGACAGTTCGTATGGCTACACCTTC
CDR3aa: CASSRDSSYGYTF

abundance: few
j_gene: TRBJ1-5
v_gene: TRBV27
d_gene: .
CDR3nt: TGTGCCAGCAGTTTCGGTTATAGCAATCAGCCCCAGCATTTT
CDR3aa: CASSFGYSNQPQHF

abundance: .
j_gene: TRBJ2-1
v_gene: TRBV10-2
d_gene: .
CDR3nt: TGCGCCACCGGACAGACTCCACATGAGCAGTTCTTC
CDR3aa: CATGQTPHEQFF

abundance: few
j_gene: TRBJ1-6
v_gene: TRBV3-1
d_gene: .
CDR3nt: TGTGCCAGCAGCCAAGGACTGGCGGAATCACCCCTCCACTTT
CDR3aa: CASSQGLAESPLHF

abundance: few
j_gene: TRBJ2-1
v_gene: TRBV7-3
d_gene: .
CDR3nt: TGTGCCAGCAGCATCAGCAATGAGCAGTTCTTC
CDR3aa: CASSISNEQFF

abundance: .
j_gene: TRBJ2-1
v_gene: TRBV6-2/TRBV6-3
d_gene: .
CDR3nt: TGTGCCAGCAGTCAAGGGGCGGTCGGTGAGCAGTTCTTC
CDR3aa: CASSQGAVGEQFF

abundance: .
j_gene: TRBJ2-2
v_gene: TRBV7-3
d_gene: TRBD1
CDR3nt: TGTGCCAGCAGCTTCGGACAGGGGGTCACCGGGGAGCTGTTTTTT
CDR3aa: CASSFGQGVTGELFF

abundance: .
j_gene: TRBJ1-6
v_gene: TRBV6-2/TRBV6-3
d_gene: .
CDR3nt: TGTGCCAGCAGTGAACGGACGAACTCACCCCTCCACTTT
CDR3aa: CASSERTNSPLHF

abundance: .
j_gene: TRBJ2-5
v_gene: TRBV6-5
d_gene: .
CDR3nt: TGTGCCAGCAGTTCTAAGTCAGGGACGGGAGAGACCCAGTACTTC
CDR3aa: CASSSKSGTGETQYF